The source of this TCR beta chain is a study of shared clonotypes between healthy human individuals. General study points: Clonotype sharing across a handful of donors was observed for around 4.5% of naive CD4 clonotypes. Estimated richness was generally greater in naive than memory subsets.

In the naive CD8 group, cells lacked CD45RO and were positively selected for CCR7, so terminally differentiated effector memory CD45RA+ cells were left out. Trimming left V 4 bases short and J 5 bases short, with 16 bases between. The CDR3 consists of 15 residues. Germline V gene lookup returns CDR1 LGHNA and CDR2 YNFKEQ. Using immunoSEQ multiplex PCR, the repertoire was profiled, and TCRdb retains in-frame clones only, with some absent. The sample has approximately 2,200,000 clones, roughly 91% seen once. This clone appeared once. The antigen is not known. This receptor was taken from a man younger than 35 in good health. Some clones in this sample may be carry-over from other donors' samples. The chain combines TRBV4-2 with TRBJ2-3, with a possible D match to TRBD2 (5 bases). Sequencing was carried out using naive CD8+ T cells from PBMCs. This CDR3 is CASSLHRRKGDTQYF. CDR3 nucleotides: TGTGCCAGCAGCCTCCATCGGAGGAAGGGAGATACGCAGTATTTT.